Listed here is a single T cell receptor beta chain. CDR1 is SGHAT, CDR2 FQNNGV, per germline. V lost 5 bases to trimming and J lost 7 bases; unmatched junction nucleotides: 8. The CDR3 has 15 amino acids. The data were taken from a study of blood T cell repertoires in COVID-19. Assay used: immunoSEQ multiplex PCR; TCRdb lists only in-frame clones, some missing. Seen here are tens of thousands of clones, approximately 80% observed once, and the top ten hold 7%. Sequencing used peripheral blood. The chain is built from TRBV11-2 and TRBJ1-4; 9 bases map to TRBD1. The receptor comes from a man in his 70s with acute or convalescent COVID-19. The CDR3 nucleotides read TGTGCCAGCAGCGGCTCCGGGACAGGGCTTGAAAAACTGTTTTTT. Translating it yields CASSGSGTGLEKLFF. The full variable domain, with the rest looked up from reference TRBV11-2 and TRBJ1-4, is EAGVAQSPRYKIIEKRQSVAFWCNPISGHATLYWYQQILGQGPKLLIQFQNNGVVDDSQLPKDRFSAERLKGVDSTLKIQPAKLEDSAVYLCASSGSGTGLEKLFFGSGTQLSVL.